This T cell receptor beta chain was sequenced in a study of control samples from healthy donors and cancer patients. Using immunoSEQ multiplex PCR, the repertoire was profiled, and TCRdb retains in-frame clones only, with some absent. Here the sample spans 18,000 or so clones, about 86% being singletons. The sequenced sample was PBMCs. This sequence originates from a woman in her 70s with colorectal cancer.

CDR3 in DNA: TGTGCCTGGGGCGACAGGGGGCTTCGAGGGAGGGCCTTCGAGCAGTACTTC. Translating gives CAWGDRGLRGRAFEQYF. The rearrangement links TRBV30 to TRBJ2-7; 10 bases align to TRBD1. The length of the CDR3 is 17 residues. Germline V gene lookup returns CDR1 GTSNPN and CDR2 SVGIG (reference sequence). V shed 5 bases and J 6 bases; nucleotides not matched to a gene: 19.